The clone carrying this TCR beta chain has more than one count but fewer than ten. Antigen: not known. Vbeta (60) and Jbeta (13) primers were used in the PCR. Generated by immunoSEQ multiplex PCR, the TCRdb table keeps only in-frame clones and is missing some. The table has over 150,000 clones, over 60% seen once. Healthy bone marrow donors made up the cohort. This sample was included in a study of cytomegalovirus exposure and HLA in healthy donors. General observations from the study: TRBV6-2, TRBV6-3 and some other V segments were unresolvable in 87-base-pair reads. Productive rates of about 87% or about 30% were seen for most TCR beta V segments in an earlier analysis. The authors assumed roughly uniform sequencing depth across donors for presence/absence analyses.

The CDR3 contains 15 residues. Per germline, CDR1 LGHNA and CDR2 YNFKEQ. Deletions cut 1 base from V and 0 bases from J, with 8 bases between. This chain connects TRBV4-2 to TRBJ2-3; D gene unclear. This sequence originates from a woman in her 30s in good health and CMV-seronegative. Specimen: PBMCs. The CDR3 DNA is TGTGCCAGCAGCCAAGTTCGCGTCAGCACAGATACGCAGTATTTT. Translated, it gives CASSQVRVSTDTQYF.